These T cell receptor beta chains were read from a single sample in a study of early T cells in non-severe SARS-CoV-2 infection. Each CDR3 protein gets one entry after TCRdb re-called the 5' RACE reads with MiXCR. The data hold about 68,000 distinct CDR3 sequences, with 9% to 15% observed a single time. The sequenced material came from whole blood. Every receptor here comes from an adult who was a healthcare worker with PCR-confirmed SARS-CoV-2 infection or an uninfected control (not recorded which). CDR3s include the opening cysteine and the closing phenylalanine or tryptophan. D genes are given only for firm matches. The size field is filled for only some rows; it gives once, few, many or a size class.

v_call	d_call	clone_size	j_call	cdr3_nt	cdr3_aa
TRBV3-1	TRBD2	once	TRBJ2-3	TGTGCCAGCAGCCATACTAGCGGGGGGGCAGATACGCAGTATTTT	CASSHTSGGADTQYF
TRBV4-3	NA	many	TRBJ2-1	TGCGCCAGCAGCCAAGAGGCGGGGTTAATTTACAATGAGCAGTTCTTC	CASSQEAGLIYNEQFF
TRBV5-1	NA	NA	TRBJ2-1	TGCGCCAGCTACAGACAGGCCTCGTACAATGAGCAGTTCTTC	CASYRQASYNEQFF
TRBV6-1	NA	few	TRBJ1-2	TGTGCCAGCCGCGTCACATCAGGTTCTGGCTACACCTTC	CASRVTSGSGYTF
TRBV20-1	TRBD1	few	TRBJ1-4	TGCAGTGCTAGGTTGGCAGGGGGAGAGGAAAAACTGTTTTTT	CSARLAGGEEKLFF
TRBV12-3/TRBV12-4	NA	NA	TRBJ1-4	TGTGCCAGCAGCGTAGGACAGTCAACTAATGAAAAACTGTTTTTT	CASSVGQSTNEKLFF
TRBV29-1	TRBD2	few	TRBJ2-1	TGCAGCGTTGGTACTAGCGGGGGGGCACTCCATGAGCAGTTCTTC	CSVGTSGGALHEQFF
TRBV5-1	NA	many	TRBJ2-5	TGCGCCAGCAGCTTCACGGACTCCCCGAGAGAGACCCAGTACTTC	CASSFTDSPRETQYF
TRBV7-2	NA	few	TRBJ2-7	TGTGCCAGCAGCTTAAGGGCATTCTCCTACGAGCAGTACTTC	CASSLRAFSYEQYF
TRBV5-1	NA	many	TRBJ2-7	TGCGCCAGCAGCTTGGCCCCGGGCCCCCTCTACGAGCAGTACTTC	CASSLAPGPLYEQYF
TRBV12-3/TRBV12-4	NA	many	TRBJ2-7	TGTGCCAGCAGCCTTGGGGTTACCACCGAGCAGTACTTC	CASSLGVTTEQYF
TRBV20-1	TRBD2	many	TRBJ2-5	TGCAGTGCTTCTTCCGGGACTAGCCAAGAGACCCAGTACTTC	CSASSGTSQETQYF
TRBV9	NA	many	TRBJ2-7	TGTGCCAGCAGCCCTACCACGGGATACGAGCAGTACTTC	CASSPTTGYEQYF
TRBV14	NA	many	TRBJ2-3	TGTGCCAGCAGCCGGTTAGGAGCAGATACGCAGTATTTT	CASSRLGADTQYF
TRBV6-2/TRBV6-3	NA	many	TRBJ2-1	TGTGCCAGCAGTTACCGCGGGAACTACAATGAGCAGTTCTTC	CASSYRGNYNEQFF
TRBV20-1	NA	NA	TRBJ2-7	TGCAGTGCTGGGCTGCTAGACTACGAGCAGTACTTC	CSAGLLDYEQYF
TRBV7-3	NA	NA	TRBJ2-1	TGTGCCAGCAGCTTGGACGGGGGGCTCAATGAGCAGTTCTTC	CASSLDGGLNEQFF
TRBV27	NA	NA	TRBJ2-5	TGTGCCAGCAGTTTGGGGCTAGCAAGTGGGGAGACCCAGTACTTC	CASSLGLASGETQYF
TRBV20-1	NA	few	TRBJ2-1	TGCAGTGCTAGCCTCCGCCTGTGGAGGCATGAGCAGTTCTTC	CSASLRLWRHEQFF
TRBV7-9	NA	few	TRBJ2-2	TGTGCCAGCAGGTTTGGCCTAGACACCGGGGAGCTGTTTTTT	CASRFGLDTGELFF
TRBV7-9	NA	few	TRBJ1-2	TGTGCCAGCAGCTTAAAGGGGAGCCCAAACTATGGCTACACCTTC	CASSLKGSPNYGYTF
TRBV6-6	NA	NA	TRBJ2-1	TGTGCCAGCAGGGGACGGGCCGCCGGGGAGCAGTTCTTC	CASRGRAAGEQFF
TRBV11-2	NA	many	TRBJ2-3	TGTGCCAGCAGCCTCTCGACTAGCACAGATACGCAGTATTTT	CASSLSTSTDTQYF
TRBV7-9	NA	many	TRBJ1-1	TGTGCCAGCTTACAGGGTGGCACTGAAGCTTTCTTT	CASLQGGTEAFF
TRBV7-6	NA	NA	TRBJ2-2	TGTGCCAGCAGCCCCCAGACCTTCCTGAACACCGGGGAGCTGTTTTTT	CASSPQTFLNTGELFF
TRBV12-3/TRBV12-4	TRBD1	many	TRBJ1-2	TGTGCCAGCAGTCCCGGGACAGCCTATGGCTACACCTTC	CASSPGTAYGYTF
TRBV20-1	NA	once	TRBJ2-7	TGCAGTGCTAGAGATATGAGGCAACCAACCTACGAGCAGTACTTC	CSARDMRQPTYEQYF
TRBV7-7	TRBD2	few	TRBJ2-5	TGTGCTAGCAGTCACGGGGGGGCCCAAGAGACCCAGTACTTC	CASSHGGAQETQYF
TRBV20-1	NA	NA	TRBJ2-2	TGCAGTGCTAATAGACAGGCGAACACCGGGGAGCTGTTTTTT	CSANRQANTGELFF
TRBV7-2	TRBD1	NA	TRBJ2-7	TGTGCCAGCAGCTCCGGACAGGGGACAACCTACGAGCAGTACTTC	CASSSGQGTTYEQYF
TRBV29-1	NA	few	TRBJ1-2	TGCAGCGTTGAAGATGACAGCGAGGATGGCTACACCTTC	CSVEDDSEDGYTF
TRBV12-3/TRBV12-4	NA	NA	TRBJ1-2	TGTGCCAGCAGTGTCGGGGCGCACCGGGGTGGCTACACCTTC	CASSVGAHRGGYTF
TRBV6-2/TRBV6-3	NA	NA	TRBJ2-7	TGTGCCAGCAGTGACGGAACCTACGAGCAGTACTTC	CASSDGTYEQYF
TRBV4-1	TRBD2	NA	TRBJ2-5	TGCGCCAGCAGCCCAGGGACTAGCGGGGGGGCGTACCAAGAGACCCAGTACTTC	CASSPGTSGGAYQETQYF
TRBV29-1	NA	many	TRBJ2-3	TGCAGCGTAGATTCCGGCACAGATACGCAGTATTTT	CSVDSGTDTQYF
TRBV20-1	TRBD1	many	TRBJ2-7	TGCAGTGCTAGAAAAGGAGGGCAGGGGGCTTACGAGCAGTACTTC	CSARKGGQGAYEQYF
TRBV2	NA	few	TRBJ2-4	TGTGCCAGCCGGGACCCCGAAAACATTCAGTACTTC	CASRDPENIQYF